The 12 T cell receptor beta chains given below trace back to one sample, sequenced in a study of shared clonotypes between healthy human individuals. TCRdb keeps only in-frame clones here, not all; method: immunoSEQ multiplex PCR. This sample carries about a million clones, about 80% of them seen once, and the ten largest clones take about 0.89%. Sequenced: memory CD4+ T cells from PBMCs. Subset here: CD45RA-negative fraction. Receptors originate from a man younger than 35 in good health. Some clones in this sample may be carry-over from other donors' samples.

The chain uses TRBV20-1 and TRBJ2-7, with unresolved D. The germline V gene encodes CDR1 DFQATT and CDR2 SNEGSKA (reference sequence). The CDR3 extends over 10 amino acids. Trimming took off 5 bases at V and 3 bases at J, with 5 bases between the two ends. The CDR3 loop reads CSAGFYEQYF. CDR3 nucleotide sequence: TGCAGTGCTGGGTTCTACGAGCAGTACTTC.

This rearrangement joins TRBV7-3 to TRBJ2-7; 7 bases line up with TRBD2. The length of the CDR3 is 15 residues. Germline loops: CDR1 SGHTA, CDR2 FQGTGA. Trimming removed 5 bases from V and 3 bases from J; junction bases left unmatched: 10. The CDR3, as DNA: TGTGCCAGCAGCGTAATAGCGGGTGTTCTCTACGAGCAGTACTTC. Encoded protein: CASSVIAGVLYEQYF.

A note on this clone: The same CDR3 is also encoded by other DNA sequences in this sample. Written as DNA, the CDR3 is TGTGCCAGCAGCGTGGGCCCTGGGGAGTACAATGAGCAGTTCTTC. It yields the protein CASSVGPGEYNEQFF. The J gene is TRBJ2-1, the V gene TRBV9; tentatively, D is TRBD2 (5 bases). V was trimmed by 2 bases and J by 4 bases, leaving 13 bases between them. The CDR3 has 15 residues. CDR1 and CDR2 from the germline V gene are SGDLS and YYNGEE.

The chain has TRBV18 and TRBJ2-7; TRBD1 matches at 9 bases. This CDR3 has 15 residues. In germline, CDR1 is KGHSH, CDR2 LQKENI. V was pared by 4 bases and J by 2 bases, with 6 bases of the junction left unmatched. The chain's CDR3 is CASSQPGQGPYEQYF. The CDR3 DNA follows: TGTGCCAGCTCACAGCCGGGACAGGGTCCCTACGAGCAGTACTTC.

V and J are TRBV14 and TRBJ2-3, with TRBD2 matching 13 bases. The CDR3 covers 16 residues. Germline CDR1 reads SGHDN; CDR2 reads FVKESK. J was trimmed by 6 bases and V by 1 base; bases with no gene match: 4. The CDR3 sequence: CASSQGTSGRRDTQYF. In DNA, the CDR3 is TGTGCCAGCAGCCAAGGGACTAGCGGGAGACGGGATACGCAGTATTTT.

This clone occurred once. The rearrangement uses TRBV5-4 and TRBJ1-2; 9 bases agree with TRBD1. Germline loops: CDR1 SGHNT, CDR2 YYREEE (reference sequence). The CDR3 extends over 15 amino acids. The junction had 6 bases not matched to a gene; V was cut back by 2 bases and J by 4 bases. The CDR3 DNA reads TGTGCCAGCAGCTTCGACAGGGGGGGCTCCTATGGCTACACCTTC. It specifies CASSFDRGGSYGYTF. Based on the CDR3 plus reference TRBV5-4 and TRBJ1-2, the full variable domain is ETGVTQSPTHLIKTRGQQVTLRCSSQSGHNTVSWYQQALGQGPQFIFQYYREEENGRGNFPPRFSGLQFPNYSSELNVNALELDDSALYLCASSFDRGGSYGYTFGSGTRLTVV.

The chain couples TRBV2 to TRBJ1-2; D is unresolved. Germline V CDR1 and CDR2: SNHLY, FYNNEI. Trimming pared 3 bases from V and 8 bases from J, leaving 13 bases between. The CDR3 has 13 amino acids. The CDR3 sequence: CASSDAGNLGYTF. Here the CDR3 DNA reads TGTGCCAGCAGTGACGCGGGGAACTTGGGCTACACCTTC.

The V and J genes are TRBV7-9 and TRBJ1-3; 7 nucleotides match TRBD1. The V gene's germline CDR1 is SEHNR and CDR2 FQNEAQ (reference sequence). Trimming removed 6 bases from V and 4 bases from J; junction bases left unmatched: 6. The CDR3 totals 14 residues. CDR3 region: CASRDKQGGNTIYF. The DNA for the CDR3 is TGTGCCAGCAGGGATAAACAGGGGGGAAACACCATATATTTT.

The V gene is TRBV28, the J gene TRBJ2-5, with D possibly being TRBD1 (6 bases). Germline V CDR1 and CDR2: MDHEN, SYDVKM. Trimming removed 0 bases at V and 5 bases at J, with 13 bases between. CDR3 length: 15 residues. This chain's CDR3 is CASSLWRAGVETQYF. In DNA form, the CDR3 reads TGTGCCAGCAGTTTATGGCGGGCAGGGGTTGAGACCCAGTACTTC. The variable domain in full, with the rest retrieved from reference TRBV28 and TRBJ2-5, is DVKVTQSSRYLVKRTGEKVFLECVQDMDHENMFWYRQDPGLGLRLIYFSYDVKMKEKGDIPEGYSVSREKKERFSLILESASTNQTSMYLCASSLWRAGVETQYFGPGTRLLVL.

This chain joins TRBV7-9 and TRBJ2-7; TRBD2 aligns across 12 bases. With 5 bases clipped from V and 3 bases from J, the junction kept 11 bases outside the gene matches. Germline CDR1 reads SEHNR; CDR2 reads FQNEAQ (reference sequence). CDR3 length: 17 amino acids. The DNA of the CDR3 is TGTGCCAGCAGCCCCCCGGGACTAGCGGGCATAAACTACGAGCAGTACTTC. As protein: CASSPPGLAGINYEQYF.

This clone appeared once. V and J are TRBV6-6 and TRBJ1-2; 7 bases agree with TRBD1. Trimming at V came to 5 bases and at J to 6 bases, leaving 12 bases not matched to a gene. The CDR3 totals 15 residues. Germline CDR1 and CDR2: MNHNY and SVGAGI (reference sequence). CDR3 bases: TGTGCCAGCAGTCCCCGGACCACAGGGGCTCATGGCTACACCTTC. Its protein product is CASSPRTTGAHGYTF.

The chain is built from TRBV2 and TRBJ2-2, with D possibly matching TRBD2 (7 bases). CDR1 and CDR2 from the germline V gene are SNHLY and FYNNEI. Trimming left V 4 bases short and J 5 bases short, with 17 bases between. The CDR3 has 16 amino acids. The CDR3: CASSGARGRGTGELFF. For the CDR3, the DNA is TGTGCCAGCAGTGGAGCGCGGGGGAGGGGGACCGGGGAGCTGTTTTTT.